This passage covers 3 T cell receptor beta chains from one sample sequenced in a study of shared clonotypes between healthy human individuals. CD8 cells regarded as naive lacked CD45RO, were positively chosen for CCR7, and omitted terminally differentiated effector memory CD45RA+ cells. Sequencing was performed with immunoSEQ multiplex PCR; in TCRdb, only in-frame clones are kept and a portion is missing. Among about 2.1 million clones listed, roughly 95% were seen once. Sequenced sample: naive CD8+ T cells from PBMCs. The receptor set was obtained from a young man in good health. Some clones in this sample may be carry-over from other donors' samples.

This sequence joins TRBV19 and TRBJ1-2; D remains ambiguous. The V end was cut by 6 bases, the J end by 3 bases, with 11 bases between. CDR3 length: 13 amino acids. Germline V CDR1 and CDR2: LNHDA, SQIVND (reference sequence). The CDR3 loop reads CASSDGGYYGYTF. Here the CDR3 DNA reads TGTGCCAGTAGCGACGGAGGGTACTATGGCTACACCTTC.

CDR3 protein: CASSLEVRSTEAFF. In DNA, the CDR3 is TGTGCCAGCAGCTTGGAAGTTCGGAGCACTGAAGCTTTCTTT. The chain has TRBV5-4 and TRBJ1-1; D remains unclear. The CDR3 is 14 amino acids. V was clipped by 0 bases and J by 4 bases, with 10 bases between them. The V gene's germline CDR1 is SGHNT and CDR2 YYREEE (reference sequence).

The chain's CDR3 is CASSLTEGGPSGELFF. CDR3 nucleotides: TGTGCCAGCAGCTTAACTGAGGGAGGGCCAAGCGGGGAGCTGTTTTTT. V is TRBV7-8 and J is TRBJ2-2; 7 positions agree with TRBD2. Germline V gives CDR1 SGHVS, CDR2 FQNEAQ. Trimming cost V 2 bases and J 7 bases; bases outside gene matches: 10. The CDR3 consists of 16 residues.